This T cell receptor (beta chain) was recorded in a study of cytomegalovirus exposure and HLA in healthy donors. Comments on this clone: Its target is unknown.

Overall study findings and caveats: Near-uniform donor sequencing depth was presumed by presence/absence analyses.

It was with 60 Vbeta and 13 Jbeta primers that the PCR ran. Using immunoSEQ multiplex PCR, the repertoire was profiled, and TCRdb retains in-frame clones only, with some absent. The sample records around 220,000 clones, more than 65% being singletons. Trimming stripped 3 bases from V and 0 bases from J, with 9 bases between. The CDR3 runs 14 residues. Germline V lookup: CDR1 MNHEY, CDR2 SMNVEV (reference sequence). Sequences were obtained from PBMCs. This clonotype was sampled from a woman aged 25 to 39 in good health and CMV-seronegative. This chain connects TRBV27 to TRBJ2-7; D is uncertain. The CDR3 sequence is CASSLSQPSYEQYF. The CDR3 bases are TGTGCCAGCAGTTTGTCACAGCCCTCCTACGAGCAGTACTTC.